This T cell receptor (beta chain) was recovered during a study of Ad26.COV2.S vaccination and SARS-CoV-2 variants (dated by TCRdb to about 2021). Notes on the research overall: Donors in the vaccine arm were drawn from COV1001, a phase I-IIa trial of Ad26.COV2.S in healthy adults that was multicentre, randomized, double-blind and placebo-controlled. Ad26.COV2.S was administered intramuscularly at a dose of 5x10^10 or 1x10^11 viral particles, either as one shot or as two shots given 56 days apart. Sequencing of the TCRbeta repertoire served to evaluate the specificity and breadth of SARS-CoV-2-reactive T cell receptors following Ad26.COV2.S vaccination. A total of 32 samples were included in the TCR-sequenced set, comprising about 20 Ad26.COV2.S vaccine recipients, 5 placebo recipients and 8 SARS-CoV-2 convalescent individuals. Trial participants were randomized into five groups of five, in which low-dose or high-dose Ad26.COV2.S was given once or twice, or placebo was given on both occasions. Throughout the experiments and outcome assessment, investigators stayed blinded to trial group allocation.

From the cysteine up to the phenylalanine, the CDR3 has a length of 15 residues. The DNA shown is the 45-base CDR3, in frame from base 1. Trimming costs V 1 base and J 1 base, and their ends lie 8 bases apart. The germline V gene provides CDR1 SGHTA and CDR2 FQGNSA. The treatment or condition label, read with the paper, signifies: around 19 received Ad26.COV2.S at low or high dose, single or two shots; a few received placebo; per-sample allocation not given. Repertoires of vaccine and placebo recipients were sequenced from samples taken on day 63 after the first injection. In Cohort 1b, about 27 adults aged 18-55 years were enrolled at a single site in Boston, USA, between 29 July and 7 August 2020. Ad26.COV2.S was a replication-incompetent adenovirus type 26 vector that expressed a prefusion-stabilized SARS-CoV-2 spike protein derived from the original Wuhan strain. The research as a whole found: The authors noted that total T cell responses may have been underestimated by the TCR breadth and depth analyses. Higher spike-specific TCR breadth was observed in Ad26.COV2.S recipients than in placebo recipients (P = 0.0014). Substantial breadth of spike-specific CD8+ and CD4+ T cell responses was reported after vaccination. Comparing responses between vaccine doses or regimens was not something the study was powered to do. Non-spike TCR breadth was comparable between vaccine and placebo recipients, consistent with the vaccine containing only spike.

Of note for this clone: Its cognate antigen has yet to be identified. No clone much larger than this one lies a single base away; base qualities are absent.

The immunoSEQ Assay was the method used to sequence TCRbeta CDR3 regions. After extraction, genomic DNA underwent amplification by bias-controlled multiplex PCR, followed by high-throughput sequencing. Per the authors' processing: To quantify the absolute abundance of each unique TCRbeta CDR3 region, sequences were collapsed and filtered. T cell fraction was estimated by normalization of TCRbeta template counts to usable DNA, with usable DNA being measured through amplification of reference genes present in all nucleated cells. Repertoire TCRs were annotated as SARS-CoV-2-specific by exact matching of V gene, CDR3 amino acid sequence and J gene to a known reactive TCR set. The reference SARS-CoV-2 TCR set came from MIRA and was filtered for enrichment in COVID-19-positive ImmuneCODE repertoires, removing public or cross-reactive TCRs. Using the MIRA antigens, annotated TCRs were further analysed by specific ORF or by position within an ORF. Breadth was defined as the number of annotated unique rearrangements divided by the total number of unique productive rearrangements, and depth was defined as the summed frequency of the annotated unique rearrangements. Two-sided Wilcoxon rank-sum tests were applied when comparing TCR breadth between groups. The source is immuneACCESS, and TCRdb retained only in-frame sequences with V and J called. Part of the clones is not carried over; for the studies checked, unresolved V genes explain less than half of this, and the remainder is unexplained. V, J and clone size are taken as reported in that table, and D and trimming were inferred from the DNA itself. The sample yields some 300,000 clones; around 84% were counted once. More than 1.5% of the sample goes to the ten largest clones.

The sequence joins TRBV7-2 to TRBJ1-3, with the identity of the D gene unclear. This receptor was identified in a person between 18 and 60 years old who received the Ad26.COV2.S COVID-19 vaccine or a placebo. The sequenced sample was peripheral blood, obtained in a trial of Ad26.COV2.S vaccine versus placebo. The base sequence is TGTGCCAGCAGCTTAGATGGCAGGTCTGGAAACACCATATATTTT. It specifies CASSLDGRSGNTIYF.